The clone carrying this TCR beta chain has ten or more counts. These data belong to a study of T-cell reconstitution after alpha-beta-depleted transplantation in children. J was trimmed by 6 bases and V by 4 bases; bases with no gene match: 10. Germline CDR1 reads LGHDT; CDR2 reads YNNKEL (reference sequence). The CDR3 is 15 residues long. TCRbeta library construction was performed incorporating unique molecular identifiers. TCRdb used MiXCR to reprocess the PCR reads, holding one entry per CDR3 protein. The sample consists of roughly 300,000 distinct CDR3 sequences, around a tenth of them appearing once.

The chain joins TRBV3-1 to TRBJ2-7; 9 positions agree with TRBD1. This TCR came from a human donor who donated a stem cell graft to a child with acute lymphoblastic leukemia. Sequencing used PBMCs from the stem cell graft donor, obtained from the stem cell graft. The CDR3 reads CASSLTGQGSSEQYF. The CDR3 bases are TGTGCCAGCAGCCTTACGGGACAGGGTTCTAGCGAGCAGTACTTC.